The 31 T cell receptor beta chains below were found in one sample sequenced in a study of radiotherapy plus CTLA-4 blockade in lung cancer. Produced via immunoSEQ multiplex PCR; TCRdb's table is partial and in-frame only. The sample holds around 20,000 clones, about 82% seen once. Here the sequenced sample was peripheral blood, taken from a patient treated with radiotherapy plus ipilimumab. These receptors originate from a human donor with non-small cell lung cancer whose response to radiotherapy plus ipilimumab could not be evaluated.

V gene TRBV2 combines with J gene TRBJ1-1, with D perhaps matching TRBD1 (6 bases). V lost 6 bases and J lost 5, with 13 bases in between. The CDR3 totals 13 residues. Germline-derived CDR1 and CDR2 are SNHLY and FYNNEI. The CDR3 DNA follows: TGTGCCAGCAGCCCCGGGACAAATACTGAAGCTTTCTTT. Its translation is CASSPGTNTEAFF. Full variable domain (rest looked up from reference TRBV2 and TRBJ1-1): EPEVTQTPSHQVTQMGQEVILRCVPISNHLYFYWYRQILGQKVEFLVSFYNNEISEKSEIFDDQFSVERPDGSNFTLKIRSTKLEDSAMYFCASSPGTNTEAFFGQGTRLTVV.

The rearrangement uses TRBV14 and TRBJ2-7; 10 nucleotides line up with TRBD2. Germline V gives CDR1 SGHDN, CDR2 FVKESK. The CDR3 is made up of 14 amino acids. Germline trimming cut 4 bases from V and 2 bases from J; bases unmatched to any gene: 2. This CDR3 is CASSLTSGAYEQYF. The DNA of the CDR3 is TGTGCCAGCAGCCTCACTAGCGGGGCCTACGAGCAGTACTTC.

The CDR3 is CSVDEGQGNRYTF. The CDR3 DNA is TGCAGCGTTGATGAGGGGCAGGGGAATCGCTACACCTTC. The chain joins TRBV29-1 to TRBJ1-2; the D gene is possibly TRBD1 (6 bases). Per germline, CDR1 SQVTM and CDR2 ANQGSEA. The CDR3 loop spans 13 amino acids. V lost 3 bases and J lost 9, with 17 bases in between.

The genes are TRBV4-1 and TRBJ2-3; 9 bases are shared with TRBD2. V was clipped by 2 bases and J by 1 base; unmatched bases: 1. CDR3 length: 15 amino acids. Germline V gene sequence: CDR1 MGHRA, CDR2 YSYEKL. CDR3 region: CASSQLAGRTDTQYF. CDR3 DNA sequence: TGCGCCAGCAGCCAACTAGCGGGGCGCACAGATACGCAGTATTTT.

This clone appeared a single time. This chain connects TRBV19 to TRBJ2-2, with 11 bases matching TRBD1. This CDR3 region has 16 residues. Trimming took 7 bases from V and 6 from J; bases not matched to a gene: 10. From germline, CDR1 is LNHDA and CDR2 SQIVND (reference sequence). The CDR3 reads CASNGPGTGGAGELFF. DNA of the CDR3: TGTGCCAGTAACGGCCCGGGGACAGGGGGGGCCGGGGAGCTGTTTTTT.

V and J are TRBV5-1 and TRBJ1-1; 8 positions agree with TRBD1. Germline assignment: CDR1 SGHRS and CDR2 YFSETQ. There are 15 residues in the CDR3. V was pared by 4 bases and J by 1 base, with 6 bases of the junction left unmatched. CDR3 sequence: CASSHQGQANTEAFF. The CDR3 nucleotides are TGCGCCAGCAGCCACCAGGGACAGGCGAACACTGAAGCTTTCTTT.

The rearrangement links TRBV7-9 to TRBJ1-2, with D maybe TRBD1 (5 bases). This CDR3 is 17 amino acids long. V shed 5 bases and J shed 6 bases, with 25 bases lying between them. In germline, CDR1 is SEHNR, CDR2 FQNEAQ (reference sequence). The CDR3 region is CASSPFLSNGAGHGYTF. CDR3 nucleotides: TGTGCCAGCAGCCCTTTTCTTTCAAATGGGGCAGGCCATGGCTACACCTTC.

The gene calls are TRBV5-6 and TRBJ2-2, with a tentative D call TRBD2 (5 bases). Trimming cost V 7 bases and J 4 bases, with 17 bases left between them. From germline, CDR1 is SGHDT and CDR2 YYEEEE. The CDR3 is made up of 15 amino acids. The CDR3 protein is CASRFWEMSTGELFF. CDR3 in DNA: TGTGCCAGCCGGTTTTGGGAGATGAGCACCGGGGAGCTGTTTTTT.

The chain links TRBV5-7 to TRBJ2-7, with TRBD1 as a possible D gene (6 bases). TRBV5-7 is identified as an open reading frame with a role that is uncertain. The CDR3 extends over 16 amino acids. Trimming stripped 0 bases from V and 4 bases from J, with 17 bases between. The CDR3 protein is CASSLDTGTPGYEQYF. The CDR3 region has the DNA TGTGCCAGCAGCTTGGATACCGGGACACCAGGGTACGAGCAGTACTTC.

CDR3 sequence: CASSFTRQGLRNTIYF. The CDR3 coding sequence is TGTGCCAGCAGTTTTACCAGGCAGGGTCTTAGAAACACCATATATTTT. The rearrangement joins TRBV28 to TRBJ1-3; weak D call: TRBD1 (5 bases). The CDR3 consists of 16 residues. Germline-derived CDR1 and CDR2 are MDHEN and SYDVKM. V lost 3 bases to trimming and J lost 5 bases, with 17 bases between them.

The genes are TRBV7-2 and TRBJ2-3; 11 bases are shared with TRBD2. The germline gives CDR1 SGHTA, CDR2 FQGNSA. The CDR3 spans 17 residues. Trimming took 0 bases from V and 2 from J; bases not matched to a gene: 4. The CDR3 nucleotides are TGTGCCAGCAGCTTAGCCCTGACTAGCGGGGCCACAGATACGCAGTATTTT. Translated, it gives CASSLALTSGATDTQYF.

CDR3 region: CASSLRDRSSEQYF. The DNA for the CDR3 is TGTGCCAGCAGCTTACGAGACAGGAGCTCTGAGCAGTACTTC. The chain joins TRBV7-9 to TRBJ2-7; possible D gene TRBD1, 6 bases. Per germline, CDR1 SEHNR and CDR2 FQNEAQ (reference sequence). CDR3 length: 14 residues. The V gene lost 2 bases and the J gene lost 7 bases, with 15 bases spanning the gap.

The genes are TRBV28 and TRBJ2-7; TRBD2 agrees at 8 bases. Per the germline V gene, CDR1 is MDHEN and CDR2 is SYDVKM. This CDR3 comprises 16 residues. V gave up 4 bases and J gave up 3 bases; unmatched junction bases: 11. In nucleotides, the CDR3 is TGTGCCAGCAGTTCGGGGGGGGCGGGAGGATTCTACGAGCAGTACTTC. It codes for CASSSGGAGGFYEQYF.

V usage is TRBV19 and J usage is TRBJ2-5; 9 bases line up with TRBD2. Trimming removed 1 base from V and 5 bases from J; junction bases left unmatched: 5. The CDR3 contains 15 residues. Germline V gene data show CDR1 as LNHDA and CDR2 as SQIVND (reference sequence). Here the CDR3 reads CASSIGGGGAETQYF. CDR3 DNA: TGTGCCAGTAGTATAGGAGGCGGGGGGGCGGAGACCCAGTACTTC.

V usage is TRBV28 and J usage is TRBJ2-7, with D unclear. CDR3 length: 12 residues. V lost 5 bases and J 5 bases, leaving 10 bases between the germline ends. In germline, CDR1 is MDHEN, CDR2 SYDVKM. DNA for the CDR3: TGTGCCAGCAGTCTAGGCACGAACGAGCAGTACTTC. It yields the protein CASSLGTNEQYF.

V gene TRBV28 combines with J gene TRBJ1-1, with no clear D. The CDR3 has 14 amino acids. In germline, CDR1 is MDHEN, CDR2 SYDVKM. Trimming removed 7 bases from V and 5 bases from J, with 17 bases in between. CDR3 DNA: TGTGCCAGCATCTTTAGCCTGGGAGGTACTGAAGCTTTCTTT. The encoded protein is CASIFSLGGTEAFF.

Only a few counts were recorded for this clone. The chain couples TRBV29-1 to TRBJ2-3, with D maybe TRBD1 (5 bases). Trimming shortened V by 2 bases and J by 13 bases, and 13 bases separated the two germline ends. Germline assignment: CDR1 SQVTM and CDR2 ANQGSEA. The CDR3 is made up of 11 amino acids. CDR3 sequence reads: CSVETSAGKYF. The CDR3 DNA reads TGCAGCGTTGAAACTTCGGCAGGGAAGTATTTT.

The V and J genes are TRBV5-1 and TRBJ1-2, with 7 bases lining up with TRBD1. This CDR3 region has 14 residues. Germline CDR1 reads SGHRS; CDR2 reads YFSETQ. V lost 6 bases and J lost 2; bases outside the gene matches: 7. DNA of the CDR3: TGCGCCAGCACCTTAGGGGGCACCAACTATGGCTACACCTTC. This encodes CASTLGGTNYGYTF.

V gene TRBV2 combines with J gene TRBJ2-2, with D unclear. Trimming took off 8 bases at V and 3 bases at J, with 13 bases between the two ends. The CDR3 is 14 amino acids. Germline-derived CDR1 and CDR2 are SNHLY and FYNNEI. The CDR3 DNA follows: TGTGCCAGCGTCGGTTCTCTTGACACCGGGGAGCTGTTTTTT. It translates to CASVGSLDTGELFF.

The chain's CDR3 is CASSKVGRASGNTIYF. The CDR3 DNA reads TGTGCCAGCAGCAAAGTGGGCAGGGCCTCTGGAAACACCATATATTTT. V is TRBV21-1 and J is TRBJ1-3; the table's D call, TRBD1, has no DNA check behind it. TRBV21-1 is designated a pseudogene. This CDR3 region has 16 residues.

The chain couples TRBV10-3 to TRBJ2-3; the D gene is possibly TRBD1 (6 bases). The CDR3 is made up of 15 amino acids. The germline gives CDR1 ENHRY, CDR2 SYGVKD. Trimming took 6 bases from V and 5 from J, leaving 18 bases between them. CDR3 sequence: CAISLAGVYRDTQYF. Written as DNA, the CDR3 is TGTGCCATCAGCCTAGCAGGGGTTTACCGAGATACGCAGTATTTT.

This chain links TRBV7-6 with TRBJ2-5; TRBD2 might be the D (6 bases). CDR1 SGHVS and CDR2 FNYEAQ come from the germline V gene. CDR3 length: 15 amino acids. V shed 1 base and J shed 5 bases, with 14 bases lying between them. The DNA for the CDR3 is TGTGCCAGCAGCTTAGTGTGGCGGGAAGCGGAGACCCAGTACTTC. It is translated as CASSLVWREAETQYF.

CDR3 DNA sequence: TGTGCCAGCAGTTTTGCTGACAGGGATGACTATGGCTACACCTTC. It specifies CASSFADRDDYGYTF. The rearrangement uses TRBV28 and TRBJ1-2, with 7 positions matching TRBD1. CDR1 and CDR2 from the germline V gene are MDHEN and SYDVKM. The CDR3 spans 15 residues. The V segment lost 3 bases and the J segment 3 bases; nucleotides outside the gene matches: 7.

V and J are TRBV18 and TRBJ2-2; 14 bases agree with TRBD2. V lost 5 bases to trimming and J lost 8 bases; unmatched junction nucleotides: 16. Germline loops: CDR1 KGHSH, CDR2 LQKENI. The CDR3 sequence is 19 residues long. The CDR3 spells CASSKDSQGLAGASGELFF. The CDR3, as DNA: TGTGCCAGCTCAAAGGACAGCCAGGGACTAGCGGGAGCCTCGGGGGAGCTGTTTTTT.

The chain recombines TRBV7-6 with TRBJ2-7; 11 bases are a match to TRBD2. The CDR3 runs to 15 residues. Losses at the gene ends were 3 bases for V and 5 bases for J; bases not matched to a gene: 6. CDR1 and CDR2 from the germline V gene are SGHVS and FNYEAQ. DNA of the CDR3: TGTGCCAGCAGCTTTCTAGCGGGAGGCTCTGACGAGCAGTACTTC. Protein product: CASSFLAGGSDEQYF. The variable domain in full, completed from reference TRBV7-6 and TRBJ2-7, reads GAGVSQSPRYKVTKRGQDVALRCDPISGHVSLYWYRQALGQGPEFLTYFNYEAQQDKSGLPNDRFSAERPEGSISTLTIQRTEQRDSAMYRCASSFLAGGSDEQYFGPGTRLTVT.

The CDR3 spells CASSFFGLVGNEQFF. In DNA form, the CDR3 reads TGTGCCAGCAGTTTCTTCGGACTAGTTGGAAATGAGCAGTTCTTC. The J gene is TRBJ2-1, the V gene TRBV27; 7 bases are shared with TRBD2. Trimming removed 3 bases from V and 7 bases from J; junction bases left unmatched: 9. CDR1 is MNHEY and CDR2 is SMNVEV in the germline V gene (reference sequence). CDR3 length: 15 residues.

The CDR3 bases are TGTGCCAGCAGCTTAGGAGTCTGGACAGTGTCCTACGAGCAGTACTTC. Residues: CASSLGVWTVSYEQYF. The chain joins TRBV7-8 to TRBJ2-7; TRBD1 is a possible D gene (6 bases). The CDR3 runs to 16 residues. CDR1 is SGHVS and CDR2 is FQNEAQ in the germline V gene. V lost 1 base and J lost 1, with 14 bases in between.

This chain connects TRBV7-2 to TRBJ1-1; no definite D call. Germline CDR1 reads SGHTA; CDR2 reads FQGNSA. The V end lost 2 bases, the J end lost 4 bases, and 11 bases lay between the germline ends. This CDR3 comprises 14 residues. CDR3 bases: TGTGCCAGCAGCTTACCCTCGATGAGCACTGAAGCTTTCTTT. Translating gives CASSLPSMSTEAFF.

This sequence joins TRBV11-2 and TRBJ2-5, with 11 bases matching TRBD2. The tail of the sequence fits TRBJ2-7 better, so the J call may be wrong. The CDR3 runs to 15 residues. Per germline, CDR1 SGHAT and CDR2 FQNNGV. CDR3 protein: CASSPTGLAAYEQYF. The CDR3 bases are TGTGCCAGCAGCCCCACGGGACTAGCGGCCTACGAGCAGTACTTC.

The chain is built from TRBV6-1 and TRBJ1-1; 7 bases match TRBD1. CDR1 MNHNS and CDR2 SASEGT come from the germline V gene. Unmatched junction bases numbered 5, after V lost 6 bases and J lost 1 base. This CDR3 is 14 amino acids long. The CDR3 DNA reads TGTGCCAGCAGCGCCAGGACAGGGAACACTGAAGCTTTCTTT. The encoded protein is CASSARTGNTEAFF.

About this clone: Germline is not matched at one junction end, which may reflect a read error. The sample carries other DNA sequences with the same CDR3. V usage is TRBV28 and J usage is TRBJ2-6; 10 nucleotides align to TRBD1. The CDR3 spans 18 residues. Germline values: CDR1 MDHEN, CDR2 SYDVKM. The CDR3 coding sequence is TGTGCCAGCAGCCGCCGGGACAGGGGTTTTGCGGGGGCCAACGTACTGACTTTC. Amino acids: CASSRRDRGFAGANVLTF.